This is a list of T cell receptor beta chains from one sample in a study of human T cells and chemical hapten exposure. Using its own MiXCR run on the RACE reads, TCRdb lists one record per CDR3 protein. The data show 250,000 or so distinct CDR3 sequences, around 7.3% seen once. Sequencing used whole blood, obtained in connection with sensitization to the hapten diphenylcyclopropenone (DPC). The receptors shown here come from a man younger than 30 with alopecia areata. Some clones in this sample may be carry-over from other donors' samples. Each CDR3 is given with its conserved first and last residue. D genes are given only for firm matches. A clone size is listed for some rows: how often the clone was seen (once, few, many), or a class if it is expanded.

D gene,J gene,V gene,clone size,CDR3 DNA,CDR3 protein
TRBD1,TRBJ2-7,TRBV12-3/TRBV12-4,few,TGTGCCAGCACCTGGGACAGCGCCTACGAGCAGTACTTC,CASTWDSAYEQYF
NA,TRBJ1-1,TRBV12-3/TRBV12-4,NA,TGTGCCAGCAGTTTAGAGGGGATGGTCACTGAAGCTTTCTTT,CASSLEGMVTEAFF
TRBD2,TRBJ2-5,TRBV10-3,few,TGTGCCATCAGTCCGACTAGCGGTGAGACCCAGTACTTC,CAISPTSGETQYF
NA,TRBJ1-1,TRBV6-6,few,TGTGCCAGCAGTATGTCATTAGGTGGACAAGCTTTCTTT,CASSMSLGGQAFF
NA,TRBJ1-6,TRBV18,many,TGTGCCAGCTCACAATCTGGGGACAAATCACCCCTCCACTTT,CASSQSGDKSPLHF
TRBD2,TRBJ2-2,TRBV29-1,few,TGCAGCGTTGAAATGGCGGGGGGCCCCCGTACCGGGGAGCTGTTTTTT,CSVEMAGGPRTGELFF
NA,TRBJ2-7,TRBV20-1,NA,TGCAGTGCTAGAGAAACGGGGTCTTCCTACGAGCAGTACTTC,CSARETGSSYEQYF
NA,TRBJ1-3,TRBV6-5,NA,TGTGCCAGCAGAACTAGCTCTGGAAACACCATATATTTT,CASRTSSGNTIYF
TRBD2,TRBJ2-5,TRBV29-1,NA,TGCAGCGTGTTAGCGGGGGGTGGAGAGACCCAGTACTTC,CSVLAGGGETQYF
NA,TRBJ2-7,TRBV7-9,few,TGTGCCAGCAGCGCTACCCGTCTGGTTGCCTACGAGCAGTACTTC,CASSATRLVAYEQYF
NA,TRBJ1-1,TRBV15,few,TGTGCCACCAGCAGTGGAGCGAACACTGAAGCTTTCTTT,CATSSGANTEAFF
NA,TRBJ1-4,TRBV12-3/TRBV12-4,many,TGTGCCAGCAGGGGGGGCCCTGGGGGAAAACTGTTTTTT,CASRGGPGGKLFF
TRBD2,TRBJ2-1,TRBV4-1,many,TGCGCCAGCAGCCGAGCGAGTGGGAGGGATGAGCAGTTCTTC,CASSRASGRDEQFF
TRBD2,TRBJ2-3,TRBV6-2/TRBV6-3,many,TGTGCCAGCAGTTCTCGACTAGCGGGTCTCCCAGATACGCAGTATTTT,CASSSRLAGLPDTQYF
NA,TRBJ1-1,TRBV7-9,NA,TGTGCCAGCAGATTAGACGTGGGAGTGGTTATGAACACTGAAGCTTTCTTT,CASRLDVGVVMNTEAFF
NA,TRBJ2-2,TRBV19,few,TGTGCCAGTAGTATAGGGACACTGAACACCGGGGAGCTGTTTTTT,CASSIGTLNTGELFF
NA,TRBJ2-2,TRBV5-5,many,TGTGCCAGCAGCTTCGAGTACAGGCAACCCACCGGGGAGCTGTTTTTT,CASSFEYRQPTGELFF
NA,TRBJ1-1,TRBV7-9,many,TGTGCCAGCAGCTTAGCGCTGCTAGAGAACACTGAAGCTTTCTTT,CASSLALLENTEAFF
NA,TRBJ2-1,TRBV7-2,many,TGTGCCAGCAGCTTCGCGGGGGCGTACAATGAGCAGTTCTTC,CASSFAGAYNEQFF
NA,TRBJ1-2,TRBV10-3,NA,TGTGCCATCAACGGGGGTTTACGCGGAGGCTACACCTTC,CAINGGLRGGYTF
NA,TRBJ1-4,TRBV3-1,few,TGTGCCAGCAGCCAAGATACAGAGGAAAAACTGTTTTTT,CASSQDTEEKLFF
TRBD2,TRBJ2-2,TRBV12-3/TRBV12-4,few,TGTGCCAGCAGTTTTCCCCGAGCGGGGGGGCCGGCCGGGGAGCTGTTTTTT,CASSFPRAGGPAGELFF
NA,TRBJ2-3,TRBV12-3/TRBV12-4,few,TGTGCCAGCAGTTTTTTCAGGGTCAGAGATACGCAGTATTTT,CASSFFRVRDTQYF
TRBD1,TRBJ1-1,TRBV6-2/TRBV6-3,many,TGTGCCAGCAGCCCTACAGGGGGCACTGAAGCTTTCTTT,CASSPTGGTEAFF
NA,TRBJ1-6,TRBV7-2,NA,TGTGCCAGCAGCTTACAGAGCTCCTATAATTCACCCCTCCACTTT,CASSLQSSYNSPLHF
NA,TRBJ1-1,TRBV7-2,NA,TGTGCCAGCAGCTTTGGAGGAGCCGGGGCTTTCTTT,CASSFGGAGAFF
NA,TRBJ1-5,TRBV27,few,TGTGCCAGCAGCTACGGACGTACCCAGCATTTT,CASSYGRTQHF
NA,TRBJ1-2,TRBV4-2,many,TGTGCCAGCAGCCAGGAGAATAATTATGGCTACACCTTC,CASSQENNYGYTF
TRBD1,TRBJ1-2,TRBV7-6,few,TGTGCCAGCAGCTTAGTGGGCAGGGGGCAAGCGGGCTACACCTTC,CASSLVGRGQAGYTF
NA,TRBJ1-2,TRBV7-2,many,TGTGCCAGCAGCCCACTGGGGCGCGGAATCGTGGACTATGGCTACACCTTC,CASSPLGRGIVDYGYTF
NA,TRBJ1-1,TRBV29-1,many,TGCAGCGCCTTCGGACAAACCTATGAAGCTTTCTTT,CSAFGQTYEAFF
TRBD1,TRBJ1-2,TRBV28,NA,TGTGCCAGCAGCCATACACGGACAGGGAGGAACTATGGCTACACCTTC,CASSHTRTGRNYGYTF
NA,TRBJ1-3,TRBV7-9,many,TGTGCCAGCAGCATCGGACAGGGAAACACCATATATTTT,CASSIGQGNTIYF
NA,TRBJ2-2,TRBV6-5,NA,TGTGCCAGCAGTGACGGGCCCGGGGAGCTGTTTTTT,CASSDGPGELFF
NA,TRBJ1-4,TRBV20-1,few,TGCAGTGCTAGTCAGGGGATAAATGAAAAACTGTTTTTT,CSASQGINEKLFF
NA,TRBJ2-1,TRBV5-6,few,TGTGCCAGCAGCAGGGGGGACAGCTACAATGAGCAGTTCTTC,CASSRGDSYNEQFF
NA,TRBJ1-2,TRBV6-6,few,TGTGCCAGCAGTTTTCGGACCGCCGCCCACTATGGCTACACCTTC,CASSFRTAAHYGYTF
NA,TRBJ2-5,TRBV27,few,TGTGCCAGCAGTTTAACATTCGGAGTAACAGGGCAAGAGACCCAGTACTTC,CASSLTFGVTGQETQYF
TRBD2,TRBJ2-3,TRBV20-1,few,TGCAGTGCTTGGGGACTAGCGGGGAGCACAGATACGCAGTATTTT,CSAWGLAGSTDTQYF
NA,TRBJ1-1,TRBV4-3,few,TGCGCCAGCAGCCAAGTAAGTGAACCACGAGCCGCTGAAGCTTTCTTT,CASSQVSEPRAAEAFF
NA,TRBJ2-5,TRBV21-1,many,TGTGCCAGCAGCCCGTGGGCACAAGTCCCGAAGACCCAGTACTTC,CASSPWAQVPKTQYF
NA,TRBJ2-7,TRBV15,NA,TGTGCCACCAGCAGAGATGGCGTACGACAGTCCTACGAGCAGTACTTC,CATSRDGVRQSYEQYF
TRBD1,TRBJ1-2,TRBV7-2,many,TGTGCCAGCAGCTTACAGGGGGACCCTCCTCGTGGCTACACCTTC,CASSLQGDPPRGYTF
NA,TRBJ1-4,TRBV7-2,NA,TGTGCCAGCAGCTTAGTGGGGGAGCGGGGGCTGTTTTTT,CASSLVGERGLFF
NA,TRBJ1-2,TRBV27,many,TGTGCCAGCAGTTTGGGGCGGGGTTATGGCTACACCTTC,CASSLGRGYGYTF
NA,TRBJ2-4,TRBV5-1,NA,TGCGCCAGCAGCCCCTTACTAGTTTCCAAAAACATTCAGTACTTC,CASSPLLVSKNIQYF
NA,TRBJ1-4,TRBV9,NA,TGTGCCAGCAGCGGAGCAGGGGTCGGGGAAAAACTGTTTTTT,CASSGAGVGEKLFF
TRBD2,TRBJ2-1,TRBV11-1,many,TGTGCCAGCAGCTTAGCGCGGGGGTACAATGAGCAGTTCTTC,CASSLARGYNEQFF
NA,TRBJ2-5,TRBV7-9,few,TGTGCCAGCAGCTTAGCGGTCGTTAAGGAGACCCAGTACTTC,CASSLAVVKETQYF